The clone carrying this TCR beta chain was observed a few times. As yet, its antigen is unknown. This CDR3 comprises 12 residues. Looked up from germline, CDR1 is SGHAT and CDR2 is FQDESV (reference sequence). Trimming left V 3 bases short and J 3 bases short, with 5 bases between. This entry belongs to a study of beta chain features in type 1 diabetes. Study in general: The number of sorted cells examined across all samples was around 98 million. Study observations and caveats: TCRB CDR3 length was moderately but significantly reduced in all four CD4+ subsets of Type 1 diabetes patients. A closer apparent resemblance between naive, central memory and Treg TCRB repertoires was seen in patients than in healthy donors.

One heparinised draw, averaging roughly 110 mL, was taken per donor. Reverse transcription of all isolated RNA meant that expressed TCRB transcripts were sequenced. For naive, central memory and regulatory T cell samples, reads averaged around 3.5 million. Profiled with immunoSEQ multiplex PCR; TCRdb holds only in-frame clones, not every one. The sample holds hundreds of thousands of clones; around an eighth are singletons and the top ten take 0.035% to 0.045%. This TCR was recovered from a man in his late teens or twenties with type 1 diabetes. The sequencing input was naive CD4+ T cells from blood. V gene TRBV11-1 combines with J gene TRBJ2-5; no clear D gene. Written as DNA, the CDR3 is TGTGCCAGCAGCTTGAGTGAAGAGACCCAGTACTTC. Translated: CASSLSEETQYF.